These 20 T cell receptor beta chains share one sample of origin, sequenced in a study of identical twins. TCRdb recomputed calls from the 5' RACE reads with MiXCR, one row per CDR3 protein. The table lists 570,000 or so distinct CDR3 sequences, around 9.6% of them singletons. In addition, the sample was reused for a study of yellow fever vaccine responses in identical twins.

Sample: PBMCs. The source is a woman under 30 in good health.

The table lists this clonotype with a few counts. The chain combines TRBV7-3 with TRBJ1-1; 8 bases align to TRBD1. With 4 bases clipped from V and 5 bases from J, the junction kept 6 bases outside the gene matches. CDR3 length equals 14 residues. Germline V gene data show CDR1 as SGHTA and CDR2 as FQGTGA. The CDR3 nucleotides are TGTGCCAGCAGCTCCAGGGACAGGCGAACTGAAGCTTTCTTT. It is translated as CASSSRDRRTEAFF.

The chain recombines TRBV12-3 or TRBV12-4 with TRBJ2-3; D not resolved. CDR3 size: 15 residues. Trimming cost V 6 bases and J 5 bases, with 18 bases left between them. In DNA form, the CDR3 reads TGTGCCAGCAGCCTCCGGCCATCTCGGAGAGATACGCAGTATTTT. Amino acids: CASSLRPSRRDTQYF.

This clonotype was seen more than once but under ten times. This sequence joins TRBV10-1 and TRBJ1-2; D call uncertain. There are 13 residues in the CDR3. The germline V and J ends were trimmed by 2 bases and 7 bases, with 11 bases remaining between them. Germline CDR1 reads WNHNN; CDR2 reads SYGVQD (reference sequence). The CDR3: CASSEGLGVGYTF. DNA of the CDR3: TGCGCCAGCAGTGAGGGACTCGGGGTTGGCTACACCTTC.

The chain links TRBV29-1 to TRBJ2-2; D might be TRBD1 (5 bases). V shed 7 bases and J shed 1 base, with 10 bases lying between them. The CDR3 length is 13 residues. The germline CDR1 and CDR2 sequences are SQVTM and ANQGSEA. CDR3 in amino acids: CSAGHLNTGELFF. CDR3 in DNA: TGCAGCGCCGGACACTTGAACACCGGGGAGCTGTTTTTT.

The table lists this clonotype with many counts. This chain joins TRBV6-1 and TRBJ1-5; weak D call: TRBD1 (6 bases). Germline CDR1 reads MNHNS; CDR2 reads SASEGT. The CDR3 sequence is 13 residues long. Trimming took off 7 bases at V and 7 bases at J, with 14 bases between the two ends. CDR3 protein: CASNQGRDQPQHF. In DNA, the CDR3 is TGTGCCAGCAACCAGGGGAGGGACCAGCCCCAGCATTTT.

This clonotype has just a few counts. The chain carries TRBV12-5 and TRBJ2-7, with D perhaps being TRBD1 or TRBD2 (5 bases each). With 4 bases removed from V and 6 bases from J, the gap between germline ends came to 10 bases. CDR1 is LGHNT, CDR2 FRNRAP, per germline. The CDR3 has 12 residues. This CDR3 is CASGSDSGEQYF. The DNA for the CDR3 is TGTGCTAGTGGTTCCGACAGCGGCGAGCAGTACTTC.

This clonotype showed up many times. V usage is TRBV7-2 and J usage is TRBJ1-1; maybe TRBD1 (5 bases). Germline-derived CDR1 and CDR2 are SGHTA and FQGNSA. The length of the CDR3 is 14 residues. Trimming shortened V by 1 base and J by 1 base, and 7 bases separated the two germline ends. CDR3 sequence: CASSLVGGNTEAFF. CDR3 sequence (DNA): TGTGCCAGCAGCTTAGTTGGGGGGAACACTGAAGCTTTCTTT. The full variable domain, rest sourced from reference TRBV7-2 and TRBJ1-1, is GAGVSQSPSNKVTEKGKDVELRCDPISGHTALYWYRQSLGQGLEFLIYFQGNSAPDKSGLPSDRFSAERTGGSVSTLTIQRTQQEDSAVYLCASSLVGGNTEAFFGQGTRLTVV.

This clonotype was picked up many times. This sequence joins TRBV12-3 or TRBV12-4 and TRBJ1-1; the match to TRBD1 covers 8 bases. CDR3 length: 12 amino acids. Losses at the gene ends were 8 bases for V and 3 bases for J; bases not matched to a gene: 2. The CDR3: CASQGADTEAFF. DNA of the CDR3: TGTGCCAGCCAGGGGGCTGACACTGAAGCTTTCTTT.

This chain connects TRBV29-1 to TRBJ2-1; 8 bases are a match to TRBD2. There are 14 residues in the CDR3. The J segment lost 6 bases and the V segment lost 1 base, leaving 5 bases of the junction unmatched. Germline V lookup: CDR1 SQVTM, CDR2 ANQGSEA. The CDR3: CSVEAAGVLNEQFF. CDR3 bases: TGCAGCGTTGAAGCAGCGGGAGTCCTCAATGAGCAGTTCTTC.

At least ten counts were recorded for this clonotype. The chain links TRBV3-1 to TRBJ1-1, with no clear D. V lost 5 bases and J 3 bases, leaving 13 bases between the germline ends. Per germline, CDR1 LGHDT and CDR2 YNNKEL (reference sequence). CDR3 size: 14 residues. CDR3 DNA sequence: TGTGCCAGCAGCGAACCCGCAGGCGACACTGAAGCTTTCTTT. Amino acids: CASSEPAGDTEAFF.

This clonotype appeared a few times. The V call is TRBV12-3 or TRBV12-4, the J call TRBJ2-1; 11 bases are shared with TRBD1. V lost 7 bases and J lost 8; bases outside the gene matches: 10. This CDR3 is 15 amino acids long. DNA for the CDR3: TGTGCCAGCACCGGAGAGGACAGGGGGCGCGATGAGCAGTTCTTC. It translates to CASTGEDRGRDEQFF.

This clonotype was seen at least ten times. The V and J genes are TRBV9 and TRBJ2-3, with 14 positions matching TRBD2. Germline V gene data show CDR1 as SGDLS and CDR2 as YYNGEE. The CDR3 totals 18 residues. The V gene end was trimmed by 2 bases and the J gene end by 0 bases; junction bases not matched to a gene: 5. In DNA form, the CDR3 reads TGTGCCAGCAGCGTCGGACTAGCGGGGGGTCCTAGCACAGATACGCAGTATTTT. The encoded protein is CASSVGLAGGPSTDTQYF.

This clonotype was detected only a few times. The chain recombines TRBV10-3 with TRBJ2-1, with 7 bases that match TRBD2. Germline assignment: CDR1 ENHRY and CDR2 SYGVKD. The V segment lost 6 bases and the J segment 15 bases; nucleotides outside the gene matches: 8. The CDR3 sequence is 11 residues long. For the CDR3, the DNA is TGTGCCATCAGATCCGGACTAGAACGGTTCTTC. Translated, it gives CAIRSGLERFF.

The CDR3 DNA reads TGTGCCAGCAGCTTAACCGTCCCGGCCCAAGAGACCCAGTACTTC. Encoded protein: CASSLTVPAQETQYF. The chain has TRBV11-2 and TRBJ2-5; D is uncertain. From germline, CDR1 is SGHAT and CDR2 FQNNGV. The CDR3 spans 15 residues. V dropped 2 bases and J dropped 1 base, with 11 bases sitting between them.

Only a few counts were recorded for this clonotype. The rearrangement links TRBV7-2 to TRBJ2-3; 9 bases line up with TRBD2. J lost 3 bases, V lost 2 bases, and 9 bases had no gene match. Looked up from germline, CDR1 is SGHTA and CDR2 is FQGNSA. The CDR3 runs 17 residues. CDR3 amino acids: CASSLYGSGSVTDTQYF. For the CDR3, the DNA is TGTGCCAGCAGCTTATACGGTAGCGGGAGTGTTACAGATACGCAGTATTTT.

In this sample, this clonotype turned up a few times. The chain carries TRBV7-2 and TRBJ2-7; TRBD1 aligns across 11 bases. Germline CDR1 is SGHTA and CDR2 is FQGNSA. The CDR3 is 15 amino acids. The V gene end was trimmed by 5 bases and the J gene end by 6 bases; junction bases not matched to a gene: 9. The CDR3 reads CASSPPGTGGFEQYF. Written as DNA, the CDR3 is TGTGCCAGCAGCCCGCCCGGGACAGGGGGTTTCGAGCAGTACTTC.

DNA of the CDR3: TGCGCCAGCAGGTCCGCCGGGACACAATCCTACAATGAGCAGTTCTTC. Protein sequence: CASRSAGTQSYNEQFF. This sequence joins TRBV5-1 and TRBJ2-1; TRBD1 is a possible D gene (6 bases). The CDR3 has 16 residues. The germline gives CDR1 SGHRS, CDR2 YFSETQ. Between the trimmed V and J ends, which lost 5 bases and 1 base, there was a span of 16 bases.

There are a few counts of this clonotype. The genes are TRBV7-9 and TRBJ2-2, with D possibly matching TRBD1 (6 bases). The V gene lost 5 bases and the J gene lost 10 bases, with 26 bases spanning the gap. The V gene's germline CDR1 is SEHNR and CDR2 FQNEAQ (reference sequence). This CDR3 region has 17 residues. CDR3 bases: TGTGCCAGCAGCAAACTCGAGGGGGACCGAGTGGCCATGGAGCTGTTTTTT. Translation: CASSKLEGDRVAMELFF.

The sample holds a few counts of this clonotype. The chain combines TRBV15 with TRBJ2-7; TRBD1 matches at 9 bases. The CDR3 loop spans 15 amino acids. The J segment lost 3 bases and the V segment lost 4 bases, leaving 7 bases of the junction unmatched. CDR1 and CDR2 from the germline V gene are LNHNV and YYDKDF (reference sequence). CDR3: CATSIEQGAGYEQYF. DNA of the CDR3: TGTGCCACCAGCATTGAACAGGGGGCTGGCTACGAGCAGTACTTC.

There are a few counts of this clonotype. This chain connects TRBV13 to TRBJ2-2; D ambiguous. Germline V gene sequence: CDR1 PRHDT, CDR2 FYEKMQ (reference sequence). The CDR3 sequence is 16 residues long. Trimming pared 4 bases from V and 5 bases from J, leaving 17 bases between. The CDR3 DNA follows: TGTGCCAGCAGCTCCAATATGTTATCATGGACCGGGGAGCTGTTTTTT. This sequence encodes CASSSNMLSWTGELFF.